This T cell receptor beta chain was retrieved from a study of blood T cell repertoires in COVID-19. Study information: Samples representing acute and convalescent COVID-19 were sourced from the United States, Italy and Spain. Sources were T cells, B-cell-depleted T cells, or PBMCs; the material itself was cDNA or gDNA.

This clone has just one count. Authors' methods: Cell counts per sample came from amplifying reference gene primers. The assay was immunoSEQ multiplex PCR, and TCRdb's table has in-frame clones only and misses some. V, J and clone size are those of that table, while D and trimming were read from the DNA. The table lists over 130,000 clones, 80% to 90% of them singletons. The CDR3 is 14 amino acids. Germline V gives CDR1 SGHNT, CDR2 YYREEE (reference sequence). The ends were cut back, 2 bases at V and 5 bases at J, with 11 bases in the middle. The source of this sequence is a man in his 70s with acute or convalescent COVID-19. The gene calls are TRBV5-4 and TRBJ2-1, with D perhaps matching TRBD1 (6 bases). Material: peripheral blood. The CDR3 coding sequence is TGTGCCAGCAGCTTACAGGGCAACCACAATGAGCAGTTCTTC. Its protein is CASSLQGNHNEQFF.